The 21 T cell receptor beta chains below come from one sample, sequenced in a study of blood T cell repertoires in COVID-19. Sequenced by immunoSEQ multiplex PCR; TCRdb stores in-frame clones only, minus some. Of approximately 130,000 clones listed, around 87% were seen once; the top ten hold 7.6%. The sample taken for sequencing was peripheral blood. The receptors derive from a man aged 50-60 years with acute or convalescent COVID-19.

The chain links TRBV7-9 to TRBJ1-1; no clear D gene. Trimming cost V 5 bases and J 3 bases, with 7 bases left between them. The CDR3 loop spans 12 amino acids. Germline V lookup: CDR1 SEHNR, CDR2 FQNEAQ (reference sequence). The chain's CDR3 is CASSLRYTEAFF. The CDR3 DNA is TGTGCCAGCAGCCTCCGGTACACTGAAGCTTTCTTT.

This chain uses TRBV27 with TRBJ2-7; weak D call: TRBD2 (6 bases). The V and J ends lost 1 base and 2 bases respectively, with 12 bases between them. The germline V gene encodes CDR1 MNHEY and CDR2 SMNVEV (reference sequence). The CDR3 is made up of 15 amino acids. The chain's CDR3 is CASSLWEAGAYEQYF. The CDR3 DNA reads TGTGCCAGCAGTTTATGGGAAGCGGGTGCCTACGAGCAGTACTTC.

The chain combines TRBV7-2 with TRBJ2-1, with unresolved D. V lost 2 bases, J lost 7 bases, and 9 bases lay in between. CDR1 SGHTA and CDR2 FQGNSA come from the germline V gene. This CDR3 region has 13 residues. For the CDR3, the DNA is TGTGCCAGCAGCTTAAGTAACCGGAATGAGCAGTTCTTC. It specifies CASSLSNRNEQFF.

The J gene is TRBJ2-5, the V gene TRBV5-4, with 10 bases that match TRBD2. Germline lookup yields CDR1 SGHNT and CDR2 YYREEE (reference sequence). V lost 3 bases, J lost 5 bases, and 7 bases stayed unmatched. This CDR3 is built from 15 residues. In DNA form, the CDR3 reads TGTGCCAGCAGCTCGACTAGCGGGCGCCGCGAGACCCAGTACTTC. It translates to CASSSTSGRRETQYF.

Only a few counts were recorded for this clone. The gene calls are TRBV2 and TRBJ2-7, with D perhaps matching TRBD2 (5 bases). Trimming removed 10 bases at V and 0 bases at J, with 10 bases between. The CDR3 spans 12 residues. The germline V gene encodes CDR1 SNHLY and CDR2 FYNNEI. The CDR3 is CAIRRSSYEQYF. The CDR3 DNA follows: TGTGCCATCCGGAGGAGCTCCTACGAGCAGTACTTC. The variable domain in full, with the rest retrieved from reference TRBV2 and TRBJ2-7, is EPEVTQTPSHQVTQMGQEVILRCVPISNHLYFYWYRQILGQKVEFLVSFYNNEISEKSEIFDDQFSVERPDGSNFTLKIRSTKLEDSAMYFCAIRRSSYEQYFGPGTRLTVT.

The CDR3 sequence is CASSYSRGGNTEAFF. In DNA, the CDR3 is TGTGCCAGCAGTTACTCGCGGGGAGGAAACACTGAAGCTTTCTTT. The chain links TRBV6-5 to TRBJ1-1; D gene uncertain. V was clipped by 0 bases and J by 2 bases, with 10 bases between them. The germline V gene encodes CDR1 MNHEY and CDR2 SVGAGI. The CDR3 sequence is 15 residues long.

The rearrangement links TRBV7-6 to TRBJ2-5, with 10 bases lining up with TRBD2. J was trimmed by 4 bases and V by 3 bases; bases with no gene match: 5. In germline, CDR1 is SGHVS, CDR2 FNYEAQ. This CDR3 is built from 15 residues. The CDR3 spells CASSLISSGRETQYF. For the CDR3, the DNA is TGTGCCAGCAGCTTGATTTCTAGCGGGAGAGAGACCCAGTACTTC.

The chain carries TRBV24-1 and TRBJ2-2, with 7 bases lining up with TRBD1. J gave up 0 bases and V 9 bases, and 3 bases lay outside the gene matches. Germline CDR1 is KGHDR and CDR2 is SFDVKD. This CDR3 spans 14 amino acids. The CDR3 DNA sequence: TGTGCCACCTCGGGACAGCCGAACACCGGGGAGCTGTTTTTT. This gives the protein CATSGQPNTGELFF.

A single count supports this clone. J is TRBJ1-1 and V is TRBV6-5; D is unresolved. This CDR3 has 14 amino acids. Germline lookup yields CDR1 MNHEY and CDR2 SVGAGI. V lost 6 bases and J lost 1, with 12 bases in between. The CDR3, as DNA: TGTGCCAGCAGGTTTACGGGTGGGAACACTGAAGCTTTCTTT. Encoded protein: CASRFTGGNTEAFF.

The chain recombines TRBV24-1 with TRBJ1-2; weak D call: TRBD1 (5 bases). The V end lost 4 bases, the J end lost 7 bases, and 12 bases lay between the germline ends. The CDR3 covers 13 residues. Germline CDR1 and CDR2: KGHDR and SFDVKD. CDR3 amino acids: CATSDAGGGGYTF. The CDR3 region has the DNA TGTGCCACCAGTGACGCTGGGGGGGGTGGCTACACCTTC.

The J gene is TRBJ1-1, the V gene TRBV5-1, with TRBD1 matching over 9 bases. Germline assignment: CDR1 SGHRS and CDR2 YFSETQ. The CDR3 loop spans 21 amino acids. V lost 2 bases and J lost 3; bases outside the gene matches: 23. For the CDR3, the DNA is TGCGCCAGCAGCTTAATAGGGGGCGGTCGATTGATACGGGACAGGGACACTGAAGCTTTCTTT. Translation: CASSLIGGGRLIRDRDTEAFF. Full variable domain (missing parts from reference TRBV5-1 and TRBJ1-1): KAGVTQTPRYLIKTRGQQVTLSCSPISGHRSVSWYQQTPGQGLQFLFEYFSETQRNKGNFPGRFSGRQFSNSRSEMNVSTLELGDSALYLCASSLIGGGRLIRDRDTEAFFGQGTRLTVV.

The chain has TRBV5-6 and TRBJ2-3; D might be TRBD2 (5 bases). Germline values: CDR1 SGHDT, CDR2 YYEEEE. CDR3 length: 15 amino acids. Trimming pared 4 bases from V and 0 bases from J, leaving 12 bases between. CDR3 DNA sequence: TGTGCCAGCAGCACGGACTCTACTAGCACAGATACGCAGTATTTT. Protein: CASSTDSTSTDTQYF.

V usage is TRBV27 and J usage is TRBJ1-2; TRBD1 matches at 8 bases. CDR3 length equals 18 residues. The germline V gene has CDR1 MNHEY and CDR2 SMNVEV (reference sequence). Germline trimming cut 2 bases from V and 2 bases from J; bases unmatched to any gene: 13. The CDR3 loop is CASSLTTNRQGTNYGYTF. The CDR3 region has the DNA TGTGCCAGCAGTTTAACGACCAATCGACAGGGGACCAACTATGGCTACACCTTC.

The chain uses TRBV7-9 and TRBJ1-2, with 9 nucleotides matching TRBD1. Germline-derived CDR1 and CDR2 are SEHNR and FQNEAQ (reference sequence). V was clipped by 1 base and J by 5 bases; unmatched bases: 8. The CDR3 totals 16 residues. The CDR3 DNA follows: TGTGCCAGCAGCTTAGTAACCGGGACAGGGCTGTATGGCTACACCTTC. Its protein product is CASSLVTGTGLYGYTF. Drawing the rest from reference TRBV7-9 and TRBJ1-2, the complete variable domain is DTGVSQNPRHKITKRGQNVTFRCDPISEHNRLYWYRQTLGQGPEFLTYFQNEAQLEKSRLLSDRFSAERPKGSFSTLEIQRTEQGDSAMYLCASSLVTGTGLYGYTFGSGTRLTVV.

This clone was detected only once. The chain links TRBV4-1 to TRBJ1-2, with D tentatively TRBD1 (6 bases). Germline loops: CDR1 MGHRA, CDR2 YSYEKL. The V end lost 3 bases, the J end lost 6 bases, and 14 bases lay between the germline ends. The CDR3 is made up of 14 amino acids. Here the CDR3 reads CASSQTGNSNGYTF. CDR3 bases: TGCGCCAGCAGCCAGACAGGAAATTCCAATGGCTACACCTTC.

This chain uses TRBV24-1 with TRBJ1-2, with 9 bases identical to TRBD1. CDR1 and CDR2 (germline): KGHDR, SFDVKD. V lost 12 bases to trimming and J lost 8 bases; unmatched junction nucleotides: 9. This CDR3 contains 12 residues. As DNA, the CDR3 is TGTGCCGCGCGGGACAGGGTGGGCGGCTACACCTTC. It yields the protein CAARDRVGGYTF.

The CDR3 here is CASSERSLTQRQETQYF. The CDR3 coding sequence is TGTGCCAGCAGTGAGAGAAGCCTAACCCAACGCCAAGAGACCCAGTACTTC. The chain has TRBV2 and TRBJ2-5, with D hard to call. The CDR3 length is 17 residues. The germline V gene has CDR1 SNHLY and CDR2 FYNNEI. The germline V and J ends were trimmed by 3 bases and 1 base, with 18 bases remaining between them.

This chain uses TRBV18 with TRBJ2-1, with 8 bases matching TRBD2. V lost 4 bases and J lost 7; bases outside the gene matches: 6. This CDR3 spans 14 amino acids. Germline V lookup: CDR1 KGHSH, CDR2 LQKENI. The CDR3 bases are TGTGCCAGCTCACTACAACTAGCGGAAAATGAGCAGTTCTTC. Amino acid sequence: CASSLQLAENEQFF.

This chain connects TRBV4-3 to TRBJ1-1; D uncertain. This CDR3 has 16 amino acids. The V and J ends lost 1 base and 4 bases respectively, with 16 bases between them. The germline CDR1 and CDR2 sequences are LGHNA and YSLEER. CDR3 residues: CASSQGHGEDTTEAFF. CDR3 coding DNA: TGCGCCAGCAGCCAAGGGCACGGGGAAGATACCACTGAAGCTTTCTTT.

The chain links TRBV4-1 to TRBJ1-5; D is unclear. Germline values: CDR1 MGHRA, CDR2 YSYEKL. CDR3 length: 15 amino acids. V lost 0 bases, J lost 2 bases, and 8 bases lay in between. CDR3 protein: CASSQDEGGNQPQHF. The CDR3 DNA is TGCGCCAGCAGCCAAGATGAGGGAGGCAATCAGCCCCAGCATTTT.

This rearrangement joins TRBV11-2 to TRBJ2-7; 8 nucleotides agree with TRBD1. This CDR3 spans 16 amino acids. Per the germline V gene, CDR1 is SGHAT and CDR2 is FQNNGV. Losses at the gene ends were 5 bases for V and 0 bases for J; bases not matched to a gene: 9. CDR3 DNA: TGTGCCAGCAGCAATACAGGGGGTGCCCTCTCCTACGAGCAGTACTTC. This sequence encodes CASSNTGGALSYEQYF.